These 31 T cell receptor beta chains were all obtained from the same sample, sequenced in a study of blood T cell repertoires in COVID-19. Profiling relied on immunoSEQ multiplex PCR, and the TCRdb table lists in-frame clones only, not all of them. The table lists about 75,000 clones, 85% to 90% of them singletons. The material sequenced was peripheral blood. The source is a human donor in a cohort sampled during active COVID-19.

The chain couples TRBV13 to TRBJ1-1; 7 bases line up with TRBD1. Trimming removed 11 bases from V and 0 bases from J; junction bases left unmatched: 12. The CDR3 spans 15 residues. Germline V gene sequence: CDR1 PRHDT, CDR2 FYEKMQ (reference sequence). CDR3 sequence: CADSPPGGVNTEAFF. The DNA of the CDR3 is TGTGCCGACAGCCCTCCAGGGGGAGTGAACACTGAAGCTTTCTTT.

The rearrangement links TRBV5-1 to TRBJ2-7; D is perhaps TRBD1 (5 bases). CDR3 length: 15 amino acids. Trimming took off 0 bases at V and 5 bases at J, with 15 bases between the two ends. Germline CDR1 SGHRS, CDR2 YFSETQ. The CDR3 DNA sequence: TGCGCCAGCAGCTTGGTACCGCAGGGTCGCAACGAGCAGTACTTC. Translation gives CASSLVPQGRNEQYF. Together with reference TRBV5-1 and TRBJ2-7, the CDR3 gives the full variable domain: KAGVTQTPRYLIKTRGQQVTLSCSPISGHRSVSWYQQTPGQGLQFLFEYFSETQRNKGNFPGRFSGRQFSNSRSEMNVSTLELGDSALYLCASSLVPQGRNEQYFGPGTRLTVT.

J is TRBJ2-2 and V is TRBV10-3, with a weak D call TRBD2 (5 bases). Trimming cost V 10 bases and J 3 bases, with 15 bases left between them. Germline assignment: CDR1 ENHRY and CDR2 SYGVKD. The CDR3 runs to 14 residues. As DNA, the CDR3 is TGTGCCACCCGCGGGCAAACCTACACCGGGGAGCTGTTTTTT. The encoded protein is CATRGQTYTGELFF.

The CDR3 sequence is CSVMIPQSNQPQHF. CDR3 nucleotides: TGCAGCGTTATGATACCCCAGAGCAATCAGCCCCAGCATTTT. This rearrangement joins TRBV29-1 to TRBJ1-5; D unresolved. Trimming took off 5 bases at V and 1 base at J, with 12 bases between the two ends. Germline assignment: CDR1 SQVTM and CDR2 ANQGSEA. The CDR3 extends over 14 amino acids.

V gene TRBV4-3 combines with J gene TRBJ2-3, with 9 positions matching TRBD2. The J segment lost 0 bases and the V segment lost 4 bases, leaving 5 bases of the junction unmatched. Germline V lookup: CDR1 LGHNA, CDR2 YSLEER. This CDR3 spans 16 amino acids. Here the CDR3 reads CASSPLAGRSTDTQYF. CDR3 bases: TGCGCCAGCAGCCCCCTAGCGGGGAGGAGCACAGATACGCAGTATTTT.

The rearrangement joins TRBV25-1 to TRBJ2-5, with TRBD2 identical over 10 bases. The trim removed 1 base at V and 2 bases at J, leaving 4 bases unmatched. Germline V gene sequence: CDR1 MGHDK, CDR2 SYGVNS. This CDR3 has 16 amino acids. DNA for the CDR3: TGTGCCAGCAGTGAATCTAGCGGGGGACCACAAGAGACCCAGTACTTC. As protein: CASSESSGGPQETQYF. The full variable domain, its missing parts supplied by reference TRBV25-1 and TRBJ2-5, is EADIYQTPRYLVIGTGKKITLECSQTMGHDKMYWYQQDPGMELHLIHYSYGVNSTEKGDLSSESTVSRIRTEHFPLTLESARPSHTSQYLCASSESSGGPQETQYFGPGTRLLVL.

This rearrangement joins TRBV19 to TRBJ2-5; D is possibly TRBD2 (5 bases). This CDR3 comprises 14 residues. Germline V gene data show CDR1 as LNHDA and CDR2 as SQIVND (reference sequence). Trimming cost V 3 bases and J 1 base, with 9 bases left between them. The CDR3 DNA is TGTGCCAGTAGTATTCAAGGGAGCCAAGAGACCCAGTACTTC. Translated, it gives CASSIQGSQETQYF.

This clone was observed a handful of times. The rearrangement links TRBV28 to TRBJ1-5, with TRBD1 identical over 9 bases. The V gene end was trimmed by 5 bases and the J gene end by 10 bases; junction bases not matched to a gene: 18. Germline CDR1 reads MDHEN; CDR2 reads SYDVKM. The CDR3 extends over 17 amino acids. CDR3 nucleotides: TGTGCCAGCAGTGCCGGGACAGGGCTTAAGGAGTACCCCCCCCAGCATTTT. Translated, it gives CASSAGTGLKEYPPQHF.

The rearrangement uses TRBV7-9 and TRBJ1-1; no definite D call. Per the germline V gene, CDR1 is SEHNR and CDR2 is FQNEAQ (reference sequence). V lost 5 bases and J lost 5, with 15 bases in between. The CDR3 extends over 14 amino acids. The CDR3: CASSHTSGKTEAFF. The CDR3 DNA sequence: TGTGCCAGCAGCCACACTAGCGGAAAAACTGAAGCTTTCTTT.

The V gene is TRBV21-1, the J gene TRBJ2-5; no DNA check was done on the table's D call, TRBD1. TRBV21-1 represents a pseudogene. The CDR3 has 15 amino acids. The CDR3 spells CASSARQGFQETQYF. The CDR3 DNA is TGTGCCAGCAGCGCCCGACAGGGATTCCAAGAGACCCAGTACTTC.

The genes are TRBV24-1 and TRBJ2-1, with TRBD1 as a possible D gene (5 bases). Germline CDR1 reads KGHDR; CDR2 reads SFDVKD. The V end lost 10 bases, the J end lost 10 bases, and 16 bases lay between the germline ends. The CDR3 length is 12 residues. For the CDR3, the DNA is TGTGCCACGAACACAGGCCTTGGAGAGCAGTTCTTC. Encoded protein: CATNTGLGEQFF.

The gene calls are TRBV6-6 and TRBJ2-3; maybe TRBD2 (6 bases). Between the trimmed V and J ends, which lost 11 bases and 8 bases, there was a span of 17 bases. CDR1 and CDR2 (germline): MNHNY, SVGAGI (reference sequence). CDR3 length: 12 amino acids. For the CDR3, the DNA is TGTGCCGGCGGGACTTCTCGTGTTACGCAGTATTTT. It yields the protein CAGGTSRVTQYF.

V gene TRBV12-3 or TRBV12-4 combines with J gene TRBJ1-5, with unresolved D. The CDR3 is made up of 13 amino acids. V gave up 6 bases and J gave up 4 bases, with 10 bases separating them. The CDR3 region has the DNA TGTGCCAGCAGGATAGCAGAAAATCAGCCCCAGCATTTT. Translated: CASRIAENQPQHF.

The chain uses TRBV9 and TRBJ2-2, with no clear D. Germline loops: CDR1 SGDLS, CDR2 YYNGEE. The ends were cut back, 0 bases at V and 2 bases at J, with 8 bases in the middle. This CDR3 has 15 residues. The CDR3 loop is CASSVVPDNTGELFF. DNA of the CDR3: TGTGCCAGCAGCGTAGTGCCAGATAACACCGGGGAGCTGTTTTTT.

The J gene is TRBJ1-6, the V gene TRBV2; tentatively, D is TRBD1 (5 bases). The length of the CDR3 is 15 residues. Germline V CDR1 and CDR2: SNHLY, FYNNEI. V lost 5 bases to trimming and J lost 8 bases, with 16 bases between them. This CDR3 reads CASSHPDGQYSPLHF. Written as DNA, the CDR3 is TGTGCCAGCAGTCATCCCGACGGACAATATTCACCCCTCCACTTT.

The chain has TRBV7-6 and TRBJ2-1; 7 positions agree with TRBD2. The CDR3 is made up of 17 amino acids. J lost 7 bases, V lost 4 bases, and 16 bases had no gene match. Germline V CDR1 and CDR2: SGHVS, FNYEAQ. The CDR3 region has the DNA TGTGCCAGCAGCTCCGGACTAGTACTCTGGGGTGGGAATGAGCAGTTCTTC. This translates into CASSSGLVLWGGNEQFF.

By share, this clone ranks as medium-sized. The genes are TRBV11-1 and TRBJ2-1; TRBD2 aligns across 7 bases. Trimming removed 4 bases from V and 6 bases from J; junction bases left unmatched: 12. The V gene's germline CDR1 is SGHAT and CDR2 FQDESV (reference sequence). This CDR3 comprises 16 residues. CDR3: CASSYRASGHPNEQFF. Here the CDR3 DNA reads TGTGCCAGCAGCTATCGAGCTAGCGGCCACCCCAATGAGCAGTTCTTC.

This chain links TRBV5-6 with TRBJ1-5; 7 bases match TRBD1. Trimming cost V 4 bases and J 8 bases; bases outside gene matches: 9. The CDR3 has 14 residues. From germline, CDR1 is SGHDT and CDR2 YYEEEE. Here the CDR3 reads CASSPGQDEKPQHF. The CDR3 DNA reads TGTGCCAGCAGCCCCGGACAGGATGAGAAGCCCCAGCATTTT. The complete variable domain, with remaining parts taken from reference TRBV5-6 and TRBJ1-5, reads DAGVTQSPTHLIKTRGQQVTLRCSPKSGHDTVSWYQQALGQGPQFIFQYYEEEERQRGNFPDRFSGHQFPNYSSELNVNALLLGDSALYLCASSPGQDEKPQHFGDGTRLSIL.

The chain uses TRBV5-1 and TRBJ2-7, with a tentative D call TRBD1 (9 bases). This CDR3 is 15 amino acids long. Per germline, CDR1 SGHRS and CDR2 YFSETQ. The germline V and J ends were trimmed by 3 bases and 4 bases, with 17 bases remaining between them. Written as DNA, the CDR3 is TGCGCCAGCAGCTCGGGGGGGACAGGGCTGTACGAGCAGTACTTC. This encodes CASSSGGTGLYEQYF.

This clone showed up just once. V and J are TRBV27 and TRBJ2-1; the match to TRBD1 covers 10 bases. Germline assignment: CDR1 MNHEY and CDR2 SMNVEV (reference sequence). J gave up 4 bases and V 5 bases, and 5 bases lay outside the gene matches. The CDR3 contains 15 residues. The CDR3 loop is CASSRRDRGYNEQFF. The CDR3 DNA reads as TGTGCCAGCAGTAGAAGGGACAGGGGATACAATGAGCAGTTCTTC.

V gene TRBV5-1 combines with J gene TRBJ1-1, with no clear D. V lost 1 base, J lost 0 bases, and 4 bases lay in between. The CDR3 loop spans 13 amino acids. Germline V gene lookup returns CDR1 SGHRS and CDR2 YFSETQ. The CDR3 DNA reads as TGCGCCAGCAGCTTGTCCATGAACACTGAAGCTTTCTTT. Translation: CASSLSMNTEAFF.

The chain has TRBV15 and TRBJ1-6; D remains unclear. V was clipped by 5 bases and J by 2 bases, with 10 bases between them. The CDR3 spans 15 residues. Germline CDR1 reads LNHNV; CDR2 reads YYDKDF (reference sequence). CDR3 protein: CATSPEATYNSPLHF. CDR3 sequence (DNA): TGTGCCACCAGCCCGGAGGCAACCTATAATTCACCCCTCCACTTT. Variable domain in full (rest from reference TRBV15 and TRBJ1-6): DAMVIQNPRYQVTQFGKPVTLSCSQTLNHNVMYWYQQKSSQAPKLLFHYYDKDFNNEADTPDNFQSRRPNTSFCFLDIRSPGLGDTAMYLCATSPEATYNSPLHFGNGTRLTVT.

With respect to this clone: The sample contains more than one DNA sequence encoding this CDR3. The chain employs TRBV28 and TRBJ1-2; 8 bases align to TRBD1. The CDR3 runs to 13 residues. With 4 bases clipped from V and 8 bases from J, the junction kept 6 bases outside the gene matches. Germline V gives CDR1 MDHEN, CDR2 SYDVKM. Here the CDR3 reads CASSYGQGGGYTF. The CDR3 DNA sequence: TGTGCCAGCAGTTATGGACAGGGAGGAGGCTACACCTTC.

This chain uses TRBV4-2 with TRBJ2-4; D perhaps matches TRBD2 (5 bases). The CDR3 contains 16 residues. V gave up 0 bases and J gave up 4 bases, with 13 bases separating them. Germline CDR1 and CDR2: LGHNA and YNFKEQ. CDR3 in DNA: TGTGCCAGCAGCCAAGATCTTGAGGGCGGAAAAAACATTCAGTACTTC. This translates into CASSQDLEGGKNIQYF.

The chain has TRBV4-3 and TRBJ1-6; D remains ambiguous. Germline loops: CDR1 LGHNA, CDR2 YSLEER. V lost 0 bases, J lost 5 bases, and 8 bases lay in between. The CDR3 contains 15 residues. The CDR3 loop is CASSQDRNHNSPLHF. In DNA, the CDR3 is TGCGCCAGCAGCCAAGACAGAAACCATAATTCACCCCTCCACTTT.

The chain is built from TRBV5-1 and TRBJ2-1, with TRBD2 identical over 7 bases. The CDR3 sequence is 12 residues long. V dropped 0 bases and J dropped 10; count of bases not matched to a gene: 1. Germline V lookup: CDR1 SGHRS, CDR2 YFSETQ. The CDR3 loop is CASSLAGLEQFF. The CDR3 DNA reads as TGCGCCAGCAGCTTGGCGGGACTAGAGCAGTTCTTC.

The V gene is TRBV19, the J gene TRBJ2-2; 7 bases map to TRBD2. There are 16 residues in the CDR3. Germline assignment: CDR1 LNHDA and CDR2 SQIVND (reference sequence). V shed 0 bases and J 1 base; nucleotides not matched to a gene: 2. CDR3 loop: CASSIEGRVNTGELFF. The CDR3 DNA follows: TGTGCCAGTAGTATAGAGGGGAGGGTGAACACCGGGGAGCTGTTTTTT.

This clone was detected once. The chain uses TRBV9 and TRBJ2-3; D call uncertain. V lost 0 bases and J lost 8, with 19 bases in between. The CDR3 totals 16 residues. In germline, CDR1 is SGDLS, CDR2 YYNGEE. This CDR3 reads CASSVALSSPLVTQYF. CDR3 in DNA: TGTGCCAGCAGCGTAGCGCTATCTTCACCGCTTGTTACGCAGTATTTT.

V is TRBV19 and J is TRBJ1-3, with TRBD1 matching 8 bases. Germline CDR1 and CDR2: LNHDA and SQIVND (reference sequence). The CDR3 sequence is 15 residues long. The V and J ends lost 6 bases and 7 bases, in that order; junction bases with no gene match: 11. CDR3 sequence: CASSQFQGAGNTIYF. CDR3 nucleotides: TGTGCCAGTAGCCAATTCCAGGGGGCAGGCAACACCATATATTTT.

The chain couples TRBV6-5 to TRBJ1-5, with D perhaps matching TRBD1 (5 bases). The ends were cut back, 4 bases at V and 0 bases at J, with 10 bases in the middle. Germline V gene sequence: CDR1 MNHEY, CDR2 SVGAGI. The CDR3 totals 15 residues. In DNA form, the CDR3 reads TGTGCCAGCAGTTCAGACAGATATAGCAATCAGCCCCAGCATTTT. Translated: CASSSDRYSNQPQHF.

This clone has only a few counts. The chain joins TRBV27 to TRBJ2-5; possibly TRBD2 for D (6 bases). Between the trimmed V and J ends, which lost 5 bases and 1 base, there was a span of 11 bases. The CDR3 is 14 amino acids. CDR1 is MNHEY, CDR2 SMNVEV, per germline (reference sequence). The CDR3 DNA follows: TGTGCCAGCAGTCTCCGACTAGGCCAAGAGACCCAGTACTTC. Its translation: CASSLRLGQETQYF.